This record looks at one TCR beta chain sequence and its context. Germline values: CDR1 MDHEN, CDR2 SYDVKM. V dropped 5 bases and J dropped 4; count of bases not matched to a gene: 7. CDR3 length equals 15 residues. Survey-level immunoSEQ sequencing profiled the TCR beta repertoire. TCRdb's table, derived via immunoSEQ multiplex PCR, lists solely in-frame clones and lacks some. The table shows around 49,000 clones, with over 90% occurring only once. This clonotype was obtained from a man aged 35-49 years with rheumatoid arthritis. Sample: PBMCs. The V and J genes are TRBV28 and TRBJ2-2, with 7 bases aligning to TRBD1. CDR3 loop: CASSVPGTATGELFF. CDR3 coding DNA: TGTGCCAGCAGTGTGCCAGGGACAGCCACCGGGGAGCTGTTTTTT.